Each of the 9 T cell receptor beta chains below was sequenced from the same sample in a study of CD8 T cells in ankylosing spondylitis. TCRdb reprocessed the 5' RACE reads via MiXCR and lists one record per CDR3 protein. The data hold 250,000 or so distinct CDR3 sequences, with 20% to 30% observed a single time. Input material: blood, either unsorted or a sorted T cell fraction (not recorded which). All receptors derive from a male donor with ankylosing spondylitis or in good health (not recorded which).

The rearrangement uses TRBV20-1 and TRBJ2-7; 8 bases align to TRBD1. V was pared by 0 bases and J by 2 bases, with 3 bases of the junction left unmatched. CDR1 DFQATT and CDR2 SNEGSKA come from the germline V gene (reference sequence). This CDR3 is built from 14 residues. CDR3 loop: CSARDGTGPYEQYF. The CDR3, as DNA: TGCAGTGCTAGAGATGGGACAGGCCCCTACGAGCAGTACTTC.

This clonotype was seen many times. V is TRBV28 and J is TRBJ1-1, with TRBD1 as a possible D gene (5 bases). V dropped 10 bases and J dropped 6 bases, with 18 bases sitting between them. Germline lookup yields CDR1 MDHEN and CDR2 SYDVKM. CDR3 size: 13 residues. CDR3 sequence reads: CATKGVGDPEAFF. The CDR3 nucleotides are TGTGCCACTAAAGGGGTTGGTGACCCTGAAGCTTTCTTT.

The chain recombines TRBV20-1 with TRBJ2-7; D perhaps matches TRBD2 (5 bases). The V gene's germline CDR1 is DFQATT and CDR2 SNEGSKA (reference sequence). The CDR3 is 11 residues long. V was cut by 6 bases and J by 5 bases, with 11 bases left in between. The CDR3: CSAGPRDEQYF. DNA of the CDR3: TGCAGTGCCGGGCCGAGGGACGAGCAGTACTTC.

This sequence joins TRBV12-3 or TRBV12-4 and TRBJ1-2, with 11 bases aligning to TRBD1. The CDR3 has 16 amino acids. V was clipped by 6 bases and J by 5 bases; unmatched bases: 11. CDR3 region: CASSQRTGGRGYGYTF. DNA of the CDR3: TGTGCCAGCAGCCAAAGGACAGGGGGCCGGGGTTATGGCTACACCTTC.

This clonotype was counted between two and nine times. CDR3 amino acids: CASSMGETQYF. The CDR3 DNA reads TGTGCCAGCAGTATGGGGGAGACCCAGTACTTC. The chain uses TRBV12-3 or TRBV12-4 and TRBJ2-5; D is undetermined. The CDR3 consists of 11 residues. Trimming left V 5 bases short and J 5 bases short, with 6 bases between.

The chain couples TRBV15 to TRBJ2-5; no firm D call. The CDR3 loop spans 14 amino acids. V lost 1 base and J 0 bases, leaving 6 bases between the germline ends. Germline CDR1 LNHNV, CDR2 YYDKDF (reference sequence). The CDR3, as DNA: TGTGCCACCAGCAGAGCGACGTACCAAGAGACCCAGTACTTC. This translates into CATSRATYQETQYF. Full variable domain (rest looked up from reference TRBV15 and TRBJ2-5): DAMVIQNPRYQVTQFGKPVTLSCSQTLNHNVMYWYQQKSSQAPKLLFHYYDKDFNNEADTPDNFQSRRPNTSFCFLDIRSPGLGDTAMYLCATSRATYQETQYFGPGTRLLVL.

This clonotype was recorded a few times. V usage is TRBV28 and J usage is TRBJ2-2; no reliable D call. Between the trimmed V and J ends, which lost 7 bases and 7 bases, there was a span of 22 bases. The germline gives CDR1 MDHEN, CDR2 SYDVKM. The CDR3 has 16 amino acids. The CDR3 loop is CASTSYGLGLGGELFF. The CDR3 DNA reads TGTGCCAGCACATCCTACGGCTTGGGTCTCGGCGGGGAGCTGTTTTTT.

In this sample, this clonotype turned up a few times. The chain combines TRBV20-1 with TRBJ1-5; no clear D. CDR1 and CDR2 (germline): DFQATT, SNEGSKA (reference sequence). The CDR3 length is 14 residues. The ends were cut back, 6 bases at V and 3 bases at J, with 15 bases in the middle. The DNA for the CDR3 is TGCAGTGCGAGTAACGGGTGGCTCAATCAGCCCCAGCATTTT. Residues: CSASNGWLNQPQHF.

The chain carries TRBV7-2 and TRBJ1-1; TRBD1 matches 7 bases. From germline, CDR1 is SGHTA and CDR2 FQGNSA. V lost 0 bases, J lost 3 bases, and 1 base stayed unmatched. The CDR3 has 14 residues. CDR3 DNA sequence: TGTGCCAGCAGCTTAGCGGGACAGTACACTGAAGCTTTCTTT. This encodes CASSLAGQYTEAFF.